The 15 T cell receptor beta chains given below trace back to one sample, sequenced in a study of T cell responses to AZD1222 COVID-19 vaccine. The assay was immunoSEQ multiplex PCR, and TCRdb's table has in-frame clones only and misses some. The sample has tens of thousands of clones; nearly 90% are singletons. Sequencing was performed on peripheral blood, taken 28 days after the second AZD1222 dose. These receptor sequences come from an adult who received the AZD1222 COVID-19 vaccine.

The CDR3 here is CASSQVAGGPGETQYF. The CDR3 DNA sequence: TGTGCCAGCAGCCAAGTAGCGGGAGGGCCGGGGGAGACCCAGTACTTC. J is TRBJ2-5 and V is TRBV3-1 (or the pseudogene TRBV3-2), with 11 bases aligning to TRBD2. The germline gives CDR1 LGHDT, CDR2 YNNKEL (reference sequence). The CDR3 spans 16 residues. V dropped 1 base and J dropped 5; count of bases not matched to a gene: 6.

The chain combines TRBV24-1 with TRBJ1-2; no clear D gene. The germline V and J ends were trimmed by 3 bases and 1 base, with 8 bases remaining between them. CDR1 is KGHDR, CDR2 SFDVKD, per germline. The CDR3 spans 14 residues. This chain's CDR3 is CATSDRGVNYGYTF. The DNA of the CDR3 is TGTGCCACCAGTGATCGGGGTGTTAACTATGGCTACACCTTC.

This rearrangement joins TRBV6-5 to TRBJ1-2; no firm D call. Germline values: CDR1 MNHEY, CDR2 SVGAGI. Trimming took 0 bases from V and 0 from J, leaving 11 bases between them. The CDR3 has 16 amino acids. The CDR3 DNA reads TGTGCCAGCAGTTACTCCTCGGTCGGAGCTAACTATGGCTACACCTTC. Translating it yields CASSYSSVGANYGYTF.

This clone turned up a few times. The chain is built from TRBV19 and TRBJ1-1, with D hard to call. V shed 1 base and J shed 2 bases, with 8 bases lying between them. Germline V gene data show CDR1 as LNHDA and CDR2 as SQIVND (reference sequence). The CDR3 is 14 amino acids. CDR3 DNA: TGTGCCAGTAGTATAGGGCAGCTAAACACTGAAGCTTTCTTT. This encodes CASSIGQLNTEAFF. The whole variable domain, remainder taken from reference TRBV19 and TRBJ1-1, is DGGITQSPKYLFRKEGQNVTLSCEQNLNHDAMYWYRQDPGQGLRLIYYSQIVNDFQKGDIAEGYSVSREKKESFPLTVTSAQKNPTAFYLCASSIGQLNTEAFFGQGTRLTVV.

The chain employs TRBV19 and TRBJ1-1; TRBD1 is a possible D gene (5 bases). Trimming shortened V by 3 bases and J by 3 bases, and 8 bases separated the two germline ends. Germline CDR1 LNHDA, CDR2 SQIVND (reference sequence). The CDR3 spans 13 residues. CDR3: CASSIIGDTEAFF. The CDR3 DNA follows: TGTGCCAGTAGTATTATAGGGGACACTGAAGCTTTCTTT.

The CDR3 bases are TGTGCCAGCAGACCCGCCGGAACAGGGGGGACTGAAGCTTTCTTT. As protein: CASRPAGTGGTEAFF. This chain joins TRBV6-5 and TRBJ1-1, with 8 positions matching TRBD1. Germline lookup yields CDR1 MNHEY and CDR2 SVGAGI. CDR3 size: 15 residues. V dropped 6 bases and J dropped 5; count of bases not matched to a gene: 11.

The J gene is TRBJ2-7, the V gene TRBV7-9; D may be TRBD1 or TRBD2 (5 bases each). The CDR3 runs 13 residues. The V gene's germline CDR1 is SEHNR and CDR2 FQNEAQ (reference sequence). V lost 2 bases, J lost 4 bases, and 9 bases lay in between. CDR3 in amino acids: CASSLSGLYEQYF. As DNA, the CDR3 is TGTGCCAGCAGCTTATCGGGGCTTTACGAGCAGTACTTC.

DNA of the CDR3: TGTGCCACCGGATTCCGACAGGGGATCCAAGATACGCAGTATTTT. Amino acid sequence: CATGFRQGIQDTQYF. The chain recombines TRBV19 with TRBJ2-3; 8 bases line up with TRBD1. The CDR3 has 15 amino acids. Per the germline V gene, CDR1 is LNHDA and CDR2 is SQIVND (reference sequence). The trim removed 10 bases at V and 5 bases at J, leaving 14 bases unmatched.

The chain joins TRBV9 to TRBJ1-2; a possible D gene is TRBD1 (5 bases). Deletions cut 1 base from V and 0 bases from J, with 13 bases between. This CDR3 region has 16 residues. CDR1 and CDR2 from the germline V gene are SGDLS and YYNGEE. CDR3 coding DNA: TGTGCCAGCAGCGTATACGACAGATCAGCTAACTATGGCTACACCTTC. It yields the protein CASSVYDRSANYGYTF.

CDR3 loop: CASSQDSGGAGTQYF. CDR3 DNA: TGTGCCAGCAGCCAAGATAGCGGGGGGGCCGGTACGCAGTATTTT. The chain uses TRBV4-2 and TRBJ2-3; 11 nucleotides match TRBD2. The CDR3 length is 15 residues. V shed 0 bases and J 8 bases; nucleotides not matched to a gene: 4. The germline V gene has CDR1 LGHNA and CDR2 YNFKEQ.

The rearrangement uses TRBV7-2 and TRBJ2-1; weak D call: TRBD1 (6 bases). This CDR3 has 15 residues. Trimming removed 5 bases from V and 2 bases from J, with 13 bases in between. The germline gives CDR1 SGHTA, CDR2 FQGNSA. The CDR3 loop reads CASSPRRGTYNEQFF. For the CDR3, the DNA is TGTGCCAGCAGCCCACGCAGGGGCACCTACAATGAGCAGTTCTTC.

The chain carries TRBV5-4 and TRBJ2-2; 10 bases are shared with TRBD1. This CDR3 is built from 15 residues. The V and J ends lost 2 bases and 7 bases, in that order; junction bases with no gene match: 5. Germline V gene sequence: CDR1 SGHNT, CDR2 YYREEE (reference sequence). The CDR3 DNA reads TGTGCCAGCAGCTTCGACAGGGGGCTGGTCGGGGAGCTGTTTTTT. Protein: CASSFDRGLVGELFF.

The rearrangement links TRBV27 to TRBJ2-7, with D possibly called TRBD1 or TRBD2 (5 bases each). The germline V gene has CDR1 MNHEY and CDR2 SMNVEV (reference sequence). Trimming left V 5 bases short and J 3 bases short, with 17 bases between. This CDR3 is built from 15 residues. The CDR3 loop is CASSALRDGNYEQYV. The CDR3 DNA is TGTGCCAGCAGTGCGCTCCGGGACGGCAACTACGAGCAGTACGTC.

This chain joins TRBV27 and TRBJ1-1; no clear D gene. Trimming cost V 7 bases and J 10 bases, with 13 bases left between them. This CDR3 comprises 11 residues. The V gene's germline CDR1 is MNHEY and CDR2 SMNVEV (reference sequence). The CDR3 is CASTSARGAFF. The CDR3 DNA reads as TGTGCCAGCACCTCAGCCCGGGGAGCTTTCTTT.

The chain joins TRBV12-3 or TRBV12-4 to TRBJ2-1; D possibly corresponds to TRBD1 (5 bases). Trimming shortened V by 4 bases and J by 4 bases, and 8 bases separated the two germline ends. The CDR3 totals 13 residues. CDR3 nucleotides: TGTGCCAGCAGTTATGACAGTTACAATGAGCAGTTCTTC. Translated: CASSYDSYNEQFF.